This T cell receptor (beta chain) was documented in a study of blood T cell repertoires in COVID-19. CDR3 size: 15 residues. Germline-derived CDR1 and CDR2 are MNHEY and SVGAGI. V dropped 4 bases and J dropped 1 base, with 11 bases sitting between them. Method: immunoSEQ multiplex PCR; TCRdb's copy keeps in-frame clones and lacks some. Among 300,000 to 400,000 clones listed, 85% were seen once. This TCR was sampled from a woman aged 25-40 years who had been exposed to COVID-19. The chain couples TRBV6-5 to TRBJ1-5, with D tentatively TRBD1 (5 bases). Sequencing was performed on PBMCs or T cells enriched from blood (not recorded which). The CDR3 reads CASSSRAISNQPQHF. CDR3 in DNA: TGTGCCAGCAGTTCCAGGGCGATAAGCAATCAGCCCCAGCATTTT.